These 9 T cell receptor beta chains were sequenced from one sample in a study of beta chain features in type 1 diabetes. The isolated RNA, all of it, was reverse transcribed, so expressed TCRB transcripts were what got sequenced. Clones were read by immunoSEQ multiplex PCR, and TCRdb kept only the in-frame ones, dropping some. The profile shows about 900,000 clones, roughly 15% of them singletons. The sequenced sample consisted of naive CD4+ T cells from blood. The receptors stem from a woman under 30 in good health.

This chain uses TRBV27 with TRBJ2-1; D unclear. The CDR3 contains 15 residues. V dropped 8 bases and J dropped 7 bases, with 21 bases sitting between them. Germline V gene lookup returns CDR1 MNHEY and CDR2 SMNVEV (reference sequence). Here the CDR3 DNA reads TGTGCCAGCCGAGCCCAGACTTCGACCCTAAATGAGCAGTTCTTC. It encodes CASRAQTSTLNEQFF.

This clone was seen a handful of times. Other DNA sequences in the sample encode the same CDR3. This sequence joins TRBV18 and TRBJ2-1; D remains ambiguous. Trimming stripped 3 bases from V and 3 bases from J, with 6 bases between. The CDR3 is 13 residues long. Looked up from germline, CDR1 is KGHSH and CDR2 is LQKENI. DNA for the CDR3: TGTGCCAGCTCACCCTCCATCTACAATGAGCAGTTCTTC. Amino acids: CASSPSIYNEQFF.

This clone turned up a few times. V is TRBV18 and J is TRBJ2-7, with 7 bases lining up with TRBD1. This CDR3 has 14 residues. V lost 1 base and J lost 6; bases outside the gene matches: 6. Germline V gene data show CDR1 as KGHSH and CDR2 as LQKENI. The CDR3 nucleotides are TGTGCCAGCTCACCACTTACCTCAGGGGGCGAGCAGTACTTC. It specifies CASSPLTSGGEQYF.

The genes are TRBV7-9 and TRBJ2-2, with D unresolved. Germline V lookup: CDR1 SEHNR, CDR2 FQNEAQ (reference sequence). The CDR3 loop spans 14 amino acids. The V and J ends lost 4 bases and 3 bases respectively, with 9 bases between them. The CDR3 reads CASSSGWDTGELFF. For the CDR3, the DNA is TGTGCCAGCAGCTCCGGATGGGACACCGGGGAGCTGTTTTTT.

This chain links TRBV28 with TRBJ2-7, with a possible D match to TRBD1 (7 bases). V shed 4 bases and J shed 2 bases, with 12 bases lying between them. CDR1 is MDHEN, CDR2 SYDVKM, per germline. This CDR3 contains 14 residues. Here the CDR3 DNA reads TGTGCCAGCAGTTCGGGGGACAGCACCTACGAGCAGTACTTC. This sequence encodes CASSSGDSTYEQYF.

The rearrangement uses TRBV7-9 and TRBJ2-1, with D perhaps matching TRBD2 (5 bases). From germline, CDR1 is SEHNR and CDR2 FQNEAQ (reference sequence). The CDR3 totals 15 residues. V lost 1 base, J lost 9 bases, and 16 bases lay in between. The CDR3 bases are TGTGCCAGCAGCTTAGGTAGAGGGCAGAGTGGTGAGCAGTTCTTC. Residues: CASSLGRGQSGEQFF.

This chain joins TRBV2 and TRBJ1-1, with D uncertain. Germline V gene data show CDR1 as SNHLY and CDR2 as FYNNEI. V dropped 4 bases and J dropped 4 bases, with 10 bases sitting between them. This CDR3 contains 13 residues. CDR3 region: CASSVRGATEAFF. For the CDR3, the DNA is TGTGCCAGCAGTGTACGGGGAGCCACTGAAGCTTTCTTT.

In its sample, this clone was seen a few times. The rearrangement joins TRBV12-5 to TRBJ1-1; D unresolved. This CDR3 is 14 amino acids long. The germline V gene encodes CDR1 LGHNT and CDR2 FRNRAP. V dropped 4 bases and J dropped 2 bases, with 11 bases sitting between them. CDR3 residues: CASGSTVGNTEAFF. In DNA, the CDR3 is TGTGCTAGTGGTTCCACGGTAGGCAACACTGAAGCTTTCTTT.

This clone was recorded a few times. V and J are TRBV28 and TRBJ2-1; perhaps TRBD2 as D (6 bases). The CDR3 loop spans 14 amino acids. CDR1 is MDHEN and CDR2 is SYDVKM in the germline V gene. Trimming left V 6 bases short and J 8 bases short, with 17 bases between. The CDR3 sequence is CASRSGGPGYEQFF. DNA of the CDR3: TGTGCCAGCAGAAGTGGAGGGCCTGGCTATGAGCAGTTCTTC.